A selection of T cell receptor beta chains follows, all from one sample in a study of T cells in Graves' hyperthyroidism and ophthalmopathy. TCRdb ran MiXCR on the multiplex PCR reads and lists one entry per CDR3 protein. The data contain about 250,000 distinct CDR3 sequences, around 20% of them singletons. Sample: blood. The receptors come from a man aged 30 to 45 with Graves' ophthalmopathy. Each CDR3 is given with its conserved first and last residue. D genes are given only for firm matches. Part of the rows lack a size; the others show once, few, many or a class for expanded clones.

d_call	cdr3_length	clone_size	v_call	j_call	cdr3_aa	cdr3_nt
.	13	many	TRBV12-3/TRBV12-4	TRBJ2-7	CASSRAASYEQYF	TGTGCCAGTTCCCGGGCCGCCTCCTACGAGCAGTACTTC
.	14	.	TRBV19	TRBJ2-2	CASKIGGNTGELFF	TGTGCCAGTAAAATCGGGGGCAACACCGGGGAGCTGTTTTTT
.	14	many	TRBV3-1	TRBJ1-2	CASSQDNRYYGYTF	TGTGCCAGCAGCCAAGATAACAGATACTATGGCTACACCTTC
.	13	.	TRBV3-1	TRBJ1-2	CASTRNGVYGYTF	TGTGCCAGCACACGAAACGGCGTCTATGGCTACACCTTC
TRBD1	17	many	TRBV28	TRBJ2-1	CASSPQGARGSYNEQFF	TGTGCCAGCAGTCCTCAGGGGGCTAGGGGGTCCTACAATGAGCAGTTCTTC
.	19	.	TRBV19	TRBJ2-1	CASSTRGGTGQHSYNEQFF	TGTGCCAGTAGTACTAGAGGGGGAACAGGGCAACACTCCTACAATGAGCAGTTCTTC
TRBD1	18	many	TRBV20-1	TRBJ2-7	CSARGETRGQGNSYEQYF	TGCAGTGCTAGAGGCGAAACCAGGGGACAGGGCAATTCCTACGAGCAGTACTTC
.	12	many	TRBV12-3/TRBV12-4	TRBJ1-1	CASSPEITEAFF	TGTGCCAGCAGTCCCGAGATAACTGAAGCTTTCTTT
.	16	.	TRBV7-6	TRBJ1-6	CASSLEGGLYNSPLHF	TGTGCCAGCAGCTTAGAGGGAGGATTATATAATTCACCCCTCCACTTT
TRBD1	14	few	TRBV15	TRBJ2-1	CATSRGGTDNEQFF	TGTGCCACCAGCAGAGGTGGGACAGACAATGAGCAGTTCTTC
.	16	.	TRBV2	TRBJ1-2	CASRRDPTGLPRGYTF	TGTGCCAGCAGGAGGGACCCGACCGGCCTCCCTAGAGGCTACACCTTC
.	14	.	TRBV7-9	TRBJ1-6	CASSLDSLNSPLHF	TGTGCCAGCAGCTTAGACAGCCTGAATTCACCCCTCCACTTT
.	13	many	TRBV3-1	TRBJ1-4	CASSPLEAEKLFF	TGTGCCAGCAGCCCTCTGGAGGCAGAAAAACTGTTTTTT
.	16	.	TRBV9	TRBJ1-6	CASSLGWTQDNSPLHF	TGTGCCAGCAGCTTAGGATGGACGCAGGATAATTCACCCCTCCACTTT
TRBD2	18	few	TRBV4-2	TRBJ2-5	CASSQDFGSGRGGETQYF	TGTGCCAGCAGCCAAGATTTTGGTAGCGGGAGGGGAGGAGAGACCCAGTACTTC
TRBD2	16	.	TRBV28	TRBJ2-7	CASSLNLAERTYEQYF	TGTGCCAGCAGCCTAAACCTAGCGGAACGAACCTACGAGCAGTACTTC
TRBD2	16	.	TRBV9	TRBJ2-1	CASSVVVASGGNEQFF	TGTGCCAGCAGCGTAGTAGTGGCTAGCGGGGGCAATGAGCAGTTCTTC
.	15	many	TRBV11-2	TRBJ1-2	CASSLGPPTFKGYTF	TGTGCCAGCAGCTTAGGCCCCCCTACCTTTAAGGGCTACACCTTC
TRBD1	14	.	TRBV15	TRBJ2-7	CATSKGQGYHEQYF	TGTGCCACCAGCAAGGGACAGGGGTACCACGAGCAGTACTTC
.	16	few	TRBV6-5	TRBJ2-7	CASSYSGPTLSYEQYF	TGTGCCAGCAGTTACTCCGGTCCGACCCTTTCCTACGAGCAGTACTTC